Shown below are 8 T cell receptor beta chains from a single sample sequenced in a study of T-cell reconstitution after alpha-beta-depleted transplantation in children. Using unique molecular identifiers, the investigators prepared the TCRbeta library. MiXCR, run by TCRdb on the PCR reads, gives a single entry per CDR3 protein. The profile covers roughly 100,000 distinct CDR3 sequences, with 7% to 10% appearing a single time and 5.5% to 7% taken by the ten largest. This specimen was PBMCs from the stem cell graft donor, taken from the stem cell graft. The receptors shown here come from a human donor who donated a stem cell graft to a child with congenital amegakaryocytic thrombocytopenia.

The chain employs TRBV12-3 or TRBV12-4 and TRBJ1-5, with 8 bases lining up with TRBD1. The CDR3 runs to 16 residues. V was clipped by 4 bases and J by 4 bases; unmatched bases: 9. CDR3 nucleotide sequence: TGTGCCAGCAGTTACTCCGGGACAGGAGATAATCAGCCCCAGCATTTT. Amino acid sequence: CASSYSGTGDNQPQHF.

This clonotype was detected ten times or more. This rearrangement joins TRBV12-3 or TRBV12-4 to TRBJ1-1; D remains ambiguous. V was pared by 5 bases and J by 1 base, with 11 bases between. CDR3 length: 14 amino acids. This chain's CDR3 is CASSLGLENTEAFF. CDR3 sequence (DNA): TGTGCCAGCAGTCTAGGGCTTGAGAACACTGAAGCTTTCTTT.

In this sample, this clonotype turned up many times. The rearrangement joins TRBV5-1 to TRBJ1-1; D gene uncertain. The germline CDR1 and CDR2 sequences are SGHRS and YFSETQ. This CDR3 is 14 amino acids long. Trimming stripped 4 bases from V and 5 bases from J, with 15 bases between. The CDR3 spells CASSGREVGTEAFF. The CDR3 nucleotides read TGCGCCAGCAGCGGGAGGGAAGTTGGAACTGAAGCTTTCTTT.

This clonotype has ten or more counts. This chain joins TRBV29-1 and TRBJ2-1, with 7 bases matching TRBD2. V was clipped by 1 base and J by 7 bases; unmatched bases: 7. The germline V gene has CDR1 SQVTM and CDR2 ANQGSEA. This CDR3 is built from 14 residues. The CDR3 coding sequence is TGCAGCGTTGAAGGGCAGGGCGGGAGAAATGAGCAGTTCTTC. Its protein product is CSVEGQGGRNEQFF.

This clonotype was observed at least ten times. V is TRBV7-2 and J is TRBJ1-6; no reliable D call. Trimming removed 1 base at V and 0 bases at J, with 7 bases between. Germline loops: CDR1 SGHTA, CDR2 FQGNSA. The CDR3 length is 16 residues. CDR3 nucleotides: TGTGCCAGCAGCTTAGGTGGCAGCTCCTATAATTCACCCCTCCACTTT. Amino acid sequence: CASSLGGSSYNSPLHF.

This clonotype was picked up many times. V and J are TRBV19 and TRBJ2-4, with D perhaps TRBD1 (6 bases). With 3 bases removed from V and 1 base from J, the gap between germline ends came to 10 bases. The CDR3 has 15 amino acids. Per germline, CDR1 LNHDA and CDR2 SQIVND (reference sequence). The chain's CDR3 is CASSINRDAKNIQYF. The CDR3 DNA is TGTGCCAGTAGTATTAACAGGGACGCCAAAAACATTCAGTACTTC.

This clonotype was found many times. V usage is TRBV5-1 and J usage is TRBJ2-7; TRBD1 agrees at 9 bases. The V gene end was trimmed by 4 bases and the J gene end by 5 bases; junction bases not matched to a gene: 7. The CDR3 consists of 14 residues. CDR1 is SGHRS, CDR2 YFSETQ, per germline. The CDR3 DNA reads as TGCGCCAGCAGCCCCGGACAGGGGAGAGACGAGCAGTACTTC. It specifies CASSPGQGRDEQYF.

The table lists this clonotype with many counts. The chain couples TRBV28 to TRBJ2-1, with TRBD2 identical over 7 bases. This CDR3 has 16 amino acids. The V gene end was trimmed by 6 bases and the J gene end by 4 bases; junction bases not matched to a gene: 12. Per germline, CDR1 MDHEN and CDR2 SYDVKM. The CDR3 DNA is TGTGCCAGCAGACAGACTCCTAGCGGAGGATACAATGAGCAGTTCTTC. Translation: CASRQTPSGGYNEQFF. Full variable domain (missing parts from reference TRBV28 and TRBJ2-1): DVKVTQSSRYLVKRTGEKVFLECVQDMDHENMFWYRQDPGLGLRLIYFSYDVKMKEKGDIPEGYSVSREKKERFSLILESASTNQTSMYLCASRQTPSGGYNEQFFGPGTRLTVL.